This T cell receptor (beta chain) was documented in a study of OX40 agonist ivuxolimab in advanced cancers. Study summary: Patients received ivuxolimab, an intravenous treatment, every 2 weeks at 0.01 to 10 mg/kg. Findings and caveats of the study: The CD4+ and CD8+ T cells in the blood had expanded clonally by week 6 at 0.1 to 3.0 mg/kg. On average, CD8+ T cells had more expanded clones than CD4+.

V lost 4 bases to trimming and J lost 1 base; unmatched junction nucleotides: 5. This CDR3 has 14 residues. Germline V lookup: CDR1 SQVTM, CDR2 ANQGSEA. This clone appeared once. The antigen is unknown. TCRdb keeps only in-frame clones here, not all; method: immunoSEQ multiplex PCR. The sample has tens of thousands of clones, more than 85% seen once. The receptor comes from an adult with an advanced solid tumor such as melanoma, head and neck, liver or kidney cancer. This chain uses TRBV29-1 with TRBJ1-1; 8 bases map to TRBD1. Sequenced here: CD4+ or CD8+ T cells sorted from blood, sampled in a trial of the OX40 agonist ivuxolimab. CDR3 sequence reads: CSVGSDRANTEAFF. The CDR3 DNA reads as TGCAGCGTTGGATCGGACAGGGCGAACACTGAAGCTTTCTTT.